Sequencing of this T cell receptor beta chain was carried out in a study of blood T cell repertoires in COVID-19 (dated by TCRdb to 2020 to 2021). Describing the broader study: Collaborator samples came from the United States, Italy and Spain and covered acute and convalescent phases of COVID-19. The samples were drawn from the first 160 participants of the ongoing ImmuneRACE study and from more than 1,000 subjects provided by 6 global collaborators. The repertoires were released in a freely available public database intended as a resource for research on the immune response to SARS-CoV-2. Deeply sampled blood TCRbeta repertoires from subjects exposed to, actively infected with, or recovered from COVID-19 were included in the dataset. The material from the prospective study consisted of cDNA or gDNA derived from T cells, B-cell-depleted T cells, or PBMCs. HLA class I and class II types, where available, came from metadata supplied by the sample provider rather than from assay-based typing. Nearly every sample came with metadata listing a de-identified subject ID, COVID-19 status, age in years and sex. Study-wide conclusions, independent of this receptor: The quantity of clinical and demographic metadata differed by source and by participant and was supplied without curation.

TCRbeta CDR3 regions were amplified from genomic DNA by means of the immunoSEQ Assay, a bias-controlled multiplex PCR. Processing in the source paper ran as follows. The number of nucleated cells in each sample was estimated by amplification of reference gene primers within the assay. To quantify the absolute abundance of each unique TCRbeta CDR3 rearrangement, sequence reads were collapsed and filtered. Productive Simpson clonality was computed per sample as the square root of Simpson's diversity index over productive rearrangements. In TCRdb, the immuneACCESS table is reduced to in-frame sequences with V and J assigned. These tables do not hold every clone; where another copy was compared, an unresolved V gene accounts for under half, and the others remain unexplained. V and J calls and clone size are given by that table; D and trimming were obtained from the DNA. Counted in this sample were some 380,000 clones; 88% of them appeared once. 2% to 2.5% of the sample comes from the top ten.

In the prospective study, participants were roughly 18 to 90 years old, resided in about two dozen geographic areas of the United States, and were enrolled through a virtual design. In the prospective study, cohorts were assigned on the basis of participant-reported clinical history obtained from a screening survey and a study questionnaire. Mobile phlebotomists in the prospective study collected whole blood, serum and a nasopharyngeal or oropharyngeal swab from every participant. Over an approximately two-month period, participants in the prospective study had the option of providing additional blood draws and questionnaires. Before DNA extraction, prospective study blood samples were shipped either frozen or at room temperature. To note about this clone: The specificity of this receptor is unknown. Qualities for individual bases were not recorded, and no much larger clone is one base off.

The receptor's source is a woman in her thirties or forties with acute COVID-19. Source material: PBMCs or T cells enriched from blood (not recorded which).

The DNA sequence is as follows: TGTGCCAGCAGCCCCTCGACAGGGATTACCTACGAGCAGTACTTC. Translated, this is CASSPSTGITYEQYF. This chain joins TRBV5-4 to TRBJ2-7; TRBD1 agrees with 7 junctional bases. From the cysteine up to the phenylalanine, the CDR3 has a length of 15 residues. The kept DNA is CDR3 alone, 45 bases in frame from the first base. CDR1 and CDR2, looked up from the germline V gene (reference sequence), are SGHNT and YYREEE. Germline trimming: 4 bases from V, 2 bases from J; junction bases outside gene matches: 9.